This TCR beta chain was retrieved from a study of STAT5B mutations in CD4+ large granular lymphocyte leukemia. Whole-study findings and limits: Compared with healthy controls (2/35), patient top clones favored TRBV06 (8/27). Main leukemic clonotypes were patient-specific, but roughly 26% appeared at low frequency elsewhere.

Clones were sequenced by immunoSEQ multiplex PCR, and TCRdb holds only the in-frame ones, with some missing. Counted here are 30,000 to 40,000 clones, 70% to 90% occurring once; the ten biggest clones make up 1% to 1.5%. V was shortened by 7 bases and J by 9 bases, with 12 bases between the two germline ends. Germline assignment: CDR1 MNHNS and CDR2 SASEGT. This CDR3 contains 11 residues. Concerning this clone itself: Its antigen is unknown.

The chain joins TRBV6-1 to TRBJ1-1; D is unclear. This clonotype originated in a human donor in good health. What was sequenced was CD4+ T cells from blood buffy coats. The CDR3 region is CASIRTEKAFF. CDR3 sequence (DNA): TGTGCCAGCATCCGGACGGAGAAAGCTTTCTTT.